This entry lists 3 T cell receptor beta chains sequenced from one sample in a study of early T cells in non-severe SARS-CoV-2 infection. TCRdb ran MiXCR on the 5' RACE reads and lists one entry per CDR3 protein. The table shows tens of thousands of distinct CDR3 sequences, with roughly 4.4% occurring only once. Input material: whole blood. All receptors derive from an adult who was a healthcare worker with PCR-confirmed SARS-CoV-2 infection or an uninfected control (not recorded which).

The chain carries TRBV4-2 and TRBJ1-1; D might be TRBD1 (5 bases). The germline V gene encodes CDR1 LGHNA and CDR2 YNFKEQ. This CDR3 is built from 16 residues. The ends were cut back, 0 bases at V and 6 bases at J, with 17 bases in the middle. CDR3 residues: CASSQDREGRSAEAFF. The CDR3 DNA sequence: TGTGCCAGCAGCCAAGATCGGGAGGGGAGGAGCGCTGAAGCTTTCTTT.

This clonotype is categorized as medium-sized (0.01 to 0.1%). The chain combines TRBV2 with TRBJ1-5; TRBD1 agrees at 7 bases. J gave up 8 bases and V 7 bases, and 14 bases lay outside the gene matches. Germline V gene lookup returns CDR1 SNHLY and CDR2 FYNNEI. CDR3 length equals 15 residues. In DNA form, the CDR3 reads TGTGCCAGCAAGGGCGGAGGGGGCGATTTCAAGCCCCAGCATTTT. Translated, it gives CASKGGGGDFKPQHF.

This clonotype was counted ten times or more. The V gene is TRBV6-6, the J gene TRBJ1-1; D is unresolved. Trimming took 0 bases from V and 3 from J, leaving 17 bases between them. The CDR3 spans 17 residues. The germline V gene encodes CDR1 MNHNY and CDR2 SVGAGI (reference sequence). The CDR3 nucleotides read TGTGCCAGCAGTTACTCCGTTGGTCAGCCTGGGGACACTGAAGCTTTCTTT. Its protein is CASSYSVGQPGDTEAFF.